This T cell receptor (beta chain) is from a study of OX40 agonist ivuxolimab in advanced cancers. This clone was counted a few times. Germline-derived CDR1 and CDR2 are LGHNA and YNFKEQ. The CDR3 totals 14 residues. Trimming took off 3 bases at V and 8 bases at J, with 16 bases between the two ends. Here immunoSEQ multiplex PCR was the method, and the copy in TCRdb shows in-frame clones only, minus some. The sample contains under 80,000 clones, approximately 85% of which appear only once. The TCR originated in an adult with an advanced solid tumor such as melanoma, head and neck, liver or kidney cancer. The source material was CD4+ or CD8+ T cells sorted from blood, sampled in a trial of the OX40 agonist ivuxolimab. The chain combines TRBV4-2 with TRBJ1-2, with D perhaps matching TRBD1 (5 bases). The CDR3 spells CASSHRLDSGGYTF. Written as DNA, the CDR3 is TGTGCCAGCAGCCACCGACTCGACAGCGGCGGCTACACCTTC.